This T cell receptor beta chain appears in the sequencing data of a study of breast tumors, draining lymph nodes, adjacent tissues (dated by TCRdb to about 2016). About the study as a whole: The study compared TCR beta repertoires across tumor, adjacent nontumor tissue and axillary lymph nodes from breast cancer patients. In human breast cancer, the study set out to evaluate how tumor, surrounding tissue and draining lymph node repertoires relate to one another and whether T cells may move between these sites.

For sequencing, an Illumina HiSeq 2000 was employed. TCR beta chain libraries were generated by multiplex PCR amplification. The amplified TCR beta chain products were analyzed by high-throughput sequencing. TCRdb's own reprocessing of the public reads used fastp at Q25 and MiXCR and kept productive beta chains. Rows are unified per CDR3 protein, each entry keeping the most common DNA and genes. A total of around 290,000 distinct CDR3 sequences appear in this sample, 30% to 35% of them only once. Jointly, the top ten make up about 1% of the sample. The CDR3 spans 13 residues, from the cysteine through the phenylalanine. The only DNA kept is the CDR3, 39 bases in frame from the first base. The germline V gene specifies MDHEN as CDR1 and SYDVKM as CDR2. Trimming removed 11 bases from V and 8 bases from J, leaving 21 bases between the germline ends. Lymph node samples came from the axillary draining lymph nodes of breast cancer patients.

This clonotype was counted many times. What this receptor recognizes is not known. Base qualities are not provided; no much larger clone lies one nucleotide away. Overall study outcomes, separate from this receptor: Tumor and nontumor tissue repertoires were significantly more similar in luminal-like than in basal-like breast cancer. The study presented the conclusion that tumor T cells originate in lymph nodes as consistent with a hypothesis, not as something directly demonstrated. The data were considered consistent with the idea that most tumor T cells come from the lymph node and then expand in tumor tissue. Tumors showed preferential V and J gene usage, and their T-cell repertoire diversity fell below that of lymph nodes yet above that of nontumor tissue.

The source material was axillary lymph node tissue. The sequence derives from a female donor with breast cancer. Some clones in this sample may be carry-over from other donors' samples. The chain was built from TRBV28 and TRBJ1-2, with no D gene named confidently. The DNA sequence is TGTGCCGGACTGGAGGAAGCCGGATCCGGCTACACCTTC. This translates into CAGLEEAGSGYTF.